This entry lists 22 T cell receptor beta chains sequenced from one sample in a study of vaccination and CD4 T cells after COVID-19. The Oncomine TCR Beta short-read assay sequenced DNA from cultured CD4+ T cells. TCRdb re-called the PCR reads with MiXCR, one entry per CDR3 protein. The profile shows around 20,000 distinct CDR3 sequences, about 50% of them singletons. Indicated treatment: approximately 9-day PBMC culture with coronavirus spike peptide pools or control peptides (ViraFEST assay). These receptors have no identified antigens. The sequenced material came from CD4+ T cells from blood, cultured in vitro. The receptors derive from a human donor who had recovered from COVID-19.

The chain recombines TRBV12-3 or TRBV12-4 with TRBJ2-2; D gene unclear. This CDR3 is built from 13 residues. CDR3 DNA: TGTGCTCAGGCGGCAGGTAACACCGGGGAGCTGTTTTTT. Translation gives CAQAAGNTGELFF.

V gene TRBV7-9 combines with J gene TRBJ2-3, with D unclear. Germline V gives CDR1 SEHNR, CDR2 FQNEAQ (reference sequence). This CDR3 has 15 residues. The V gene lost 4 bases and the J gene lost 0 bases, with 11 bases spanning the gap. This CDR3 reads CASSYPRLSTDTQYF. The CDR3 nucleotides read TGTGCCAGCAGCTATCCCCGCCTTAGCACAGATACGCAGTATTTT.

V gene TRBV7-8 combines with J gene TRBJ1-5; the D is unclear. The CDR3 runs to 12 residues. The V end lost 2 bases, the J end lost 7 bases, and 6 bases lay between the germline ends. CDR1 and CDR2 (germline): SGHVS, FQNEAQ. DNA for the CDR3: TGTGCCAGCAGCTTAATCAGCCAGCCCCAGCATTTT. It translates to CASSLISQPQHF.

The J gene is TRBJ2-7, the V gene TRBV19; 9 nucleotides line up with TRBD1. V shed 5 bases, J shed 6 bases, and the junction held 11 bases outside the gene matches. The germline CDR1 and CDR2 sequences are LNHDA and SQIVND (reference sequence). This CDR3 has 15 amino acids. CDR3: CASSAYRQGGGEQYF. CDR3 in DNA: TGTGCCAGTAGTGCCTACCGACAGGGGGGCGGCGAGCAGTACTTC.

The V and J genes are TRBV5-1 and TRBJ2-3; TRBD2 matches at 8 bases. Looked up from germline, CDR1 is SGHRS and CDR2 is YFSETQ. V shed 0 bases and J 2 bases; nucleotides not matched to a gene: 2. This CDR3 region has 15 residues. CDR3 sequence: CASSLELADTDTQYF. CDR3 coding DNA: TGCGCCAGCAGCTTGGAACTAGCGGACACAGATACGCAGTATTTT.

Regarding this clonotype: Compared with germline, one end of the junction differs, possibly owing to a read error. V is TRBV2 and J is TRBJ2-1; a possible D gene is TRBD1 (6 bases). Germline CDR1 and CDR2: SNHLY and FYNNEI. The CDR3 contains 13 residues. DNA for the CDR3: TGTGCCAGCACCCGAGGGGGTAGTAGCCAACTCCTCTTC. As protein: CASTRGGSSQLLF.

The chain combines TRBV28 with TRBJ2-2; tentative D call: TRBD2 (5 bases). V lost 3 bases and J lost 4, with 9 bases in between. CDR1 and CDR2 from the germline V gene are MDHEN and SYDVKM. This CDR3 comprises 14 residues. DNA of the CDR3: TGTGCCAGCAGTTTTCGGAGCGGCACCGGGGAGCTGTTTTTT. This codes for CASSFRSGTGELFF.

The CDR3 nucleotides read TGCGCCAGCAGCTCAGGGACTAGCGGAGGCATTCAGTACTTC. Translating it yields CASSSGTSGGIQYF. J is TRBJ2-4 and V is TRBV5-1; 11 bases are a match to TRBD2. J was trimmed by 9 bases and V by 3 bases; bases with no gene match: 5. Germline CDR1 and CDR2: SGHRS and YFSETQ. CDR3 length: 14 amino acids.

The chain links TRBV12-3 or TRBV12-4 to TRBJ1-3; D ambiguous. CDR3 length: 13 residues. Trimming removed 8 bases at V and 0 bases at J, with 8 bases between. The chain's CDR3 is CASRRFSGNTIYF. CDR3 nucleotide sequence: TGTGCCAGCCGCAGGTTCTCTGGAAACACCATATATTTT.

This chain uses TRBV9 with TRBJ1-1; no firm D call. This CDR3 is 13 amino acids long. Germline values: CDR1 SGDLS, CDR2 YYNGEE. Deletions cut 1 base from V and 4 bases from J, with 8 bases between. CDR3 nucleotide sequence: TGTGCCAGCAGCGTATCTTTGGCCACTGAAGCTTTCTTT. Its translation: CASSVSLATEAFF.

The chain employs TRBV30 and TRBJ2-5, with D hard to call. The germline V gene encodes CDR1 GTSNPN and CDR2 SVGIG (reference sequence). Trimming pared 3 bases from V and 4 bases from J, leaving 9 bases between. CDR3 size: 12 residues. The CDR3 loop is CAWSPGRETQYF. CDR3 in DNA: TGTGCCTGGAGCCCAGGCAGAGAGACCCAGTACTTC.

V gene TRBV20-1 combines with J gene TRBJ2-6; possibly TRBD2 for D (6 bases). V lost 0 bases, J lost 1 base, and 10 bases lay in between. This CDR3 is built from 16 residues. Germline lookup yields CDR1 DFQATT and CDR2 SNEGSKA (reference sequence). Here the CDR3 reads CSARDSGRSGANVLTF. As DNA, the CDR3 is TGCAGTGCTAGAGATAGCGGCCGTTCTGGGGCCAACGTCCTGACTTTC.

The chain employs TRBV11-2 and TRBJ2-1; TRBD2 aligns across 8 bases. The ends lost 3 bases at V and 9 bases at J; junction bases unmatched: 19. The CDR3 sequence is 18 residues long. CDR1 is SGHAT, CDR2 FQNNGV, per germline. CDR3 nucleotide sequence: TGTGCCAGCAGCTTCAATCAGCGGGGGACCTCACATCGGGGTGAGCAGTTCTTC. Its translation is CASSFNQRGTSHRGEQFF. Together with reference TRBV11-2 and TRBJ2-1, the CDR3 gives the full variable domain: EAGVAQSPRYKIIEKRQSVAFWCNPISGHATLYWYQQILGQGPKLLIQFQNNGVVDDSQLPKDRFSAERLKGVDSTLKIQPAKLEDSAVYLCASSFNQRGTSHRGEQFFGPGTRLTVL.

The V gene is TRBV11-2, the J gene TRBJ1-2, with TRBD1 identical over 8 bases. The CDR3 loop spans 15 amino acids. The V gene end was trimmed by 0 bases and the J gene end by 4 bases; junction bases not matched to a gene: 4. The germline gives CDR1 SGHAT, CDR2 FQNNGV. The CDR3 region has the DNA TGTGCCAGCAGCTTAGAAAGCGACAGGGGCTATGGCTACACCTTC. Protein: CASSLESDRGYGYTF.

The CDR3 reads CASSREGAGNSPLHF. The CDR3 DNA reads as TGTGCCAGCAGTCGAGAGGGGGCCGGTAATTCACCCCTCCACTTT. The chain couples TRBV12-3 or TRBV12-4 to TRBJ1-6, with TRBD1 matching 7 bases. Trimming at V came to 5 bases and at J to 6 bases, leaving 7 bases not matched to a gene. The CDR3 length is 15 residues.

The chain links TRBV20-1 to TRBJ1-2, with TRBD1 matching 9 bases. V was pared by 5 bases and J by 5 bases, with 15 bases of the junction left unmatched. Germline V gene lookup returns CDR1 DFQATT and CDR2 SNEGSKA (reference sequence). The CDR3 runs to 16 residues. CDR3 sequence reads: CSAPNLDRGSLYGYTF. The CDR3 DNA follows: TGCAGTGCTCCAAACTTGGACAGGGGTTCCCTTTATGGCTACACCTTC.

The chain couples TRBV7-2 to TRBJ2-4, with D unresolved. The ends were cut back, 4 bases at V and 6 bases at J, with 13 bases in the middle. This CDR3 has 14 residues. Germline V gene lookup returns CDR1 SGHTA and CDR2 FQGNSA. In DNA, the CDR3 is TGTGCCAGCAGCTCTGGCGGTGGGGTAAACATTCAGTACTTC. It codes for CASSSGGGVNIQYF.

The V call is TRBV18, the J call TRBJ1-2, with D possibly being TRBD1 (6 bases). Germline-derived CDR1 and CDR2 are KGHSH and LQKENI. This CDR3 has 16 amino acids. Trimming removed 3 bases from V and 1 base from J, with 15 bases in between. The CDR3 here is CASSPLGQHFNYGYTF. The CDR3 DNA follows: TGTGCCAGCTCACCTCTAGGACAGCATTTTAACTATGGCTACACCTTC.

The chain employs TRBV6-2 or TRBV6-3 and TRBJ2-1; D possibly corresponds to TRBD1 (6 bases). The length of the CDR3 is 17 residues. Germline assignment: CDR1 MNHEY and CDR2 SVGEGT. Trimming took off 2 bases at V and 6 bases at J, with 20 bases between the two ends. In DNA form, the CDR3 reads TGTGCCAGCAGTTACCGACCAGGGGATACAGGTCGCAATGAGCAGTTCTTC. This encodes CASSYRPGDTGRNEQFF.

Here the CDR3 reads CASSPQWGAGNEQFF. The DNA of the CDR3 is TGTGCCAGCAGCCCACAGTGGGGGGCGGGCAATGAGCAGTTCTTC. This chain joins TRBV12-3 or TRBV12-4 and TRBJ2-1; D is perhaps TRBD1 or TRBD2 (6 bases each). V gave up 6 bases and J gave up 6 bases, with 18 bases separating them. The CDR3 has 15 amino acids.

Concerning this clonotype itself: Mismatch with germline at one junction end may stem from a read error. V gene TRBV6-5 combines with J gene TRBJ1-1; D gene ambiguous. Germline CDR1 reads MNHEY; CDR2 reads SVGAGI. This CDR3 has 15 residues. DNA for the CDR3: TGTGCCAGCAGTTACTCGATTGGGCCGAACACTGAAGCTTCCTTT. Its protein is CASSYSIGPNTEASF.

The chain links TRBV7-2 to TRBJ2-1; possibly TRBD1 for D (6 bases). V was shortened by 2 bases and J by 7 bases, with 18 bases between the two germline ends. This CDR3 spans 16 amino acids. The V gene's germline CDR1 is SGHTA and CDR2 FQGNSA. CDR3 residues: CASSLKMGAGANEQFF. The CDR3 nucleotides are TGTGCCAGCAGCTTAAAGATGGGGGCAGGAGCGAATGAGCAGTTCTTC.